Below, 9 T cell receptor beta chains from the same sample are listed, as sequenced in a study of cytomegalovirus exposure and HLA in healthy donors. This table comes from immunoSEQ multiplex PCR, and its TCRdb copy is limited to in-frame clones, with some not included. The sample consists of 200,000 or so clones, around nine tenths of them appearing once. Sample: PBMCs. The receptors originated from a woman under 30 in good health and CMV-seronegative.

CDR3 loop: CASSSRGNTEAFF. Written as DNA, the CDR3 is TGCGCCAGCAGCTCTCGGGGGAACACTGAAGCTTTCTTT. This rearrangement joins TRBV5-1 to TRBJ1-1; D gene uncertain. Germline assignment: CDR1 SGHRS and CDR2 YFSETQ. CDR3 length: 13 amino acids. Trimming took 3 bases from V and 1 from J, leaving 7 bases between them.

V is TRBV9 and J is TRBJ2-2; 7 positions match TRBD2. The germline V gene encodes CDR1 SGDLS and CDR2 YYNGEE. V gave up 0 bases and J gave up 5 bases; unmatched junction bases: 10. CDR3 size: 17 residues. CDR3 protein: CASSVEPAGRATGELFF. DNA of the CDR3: TGTGCCAGCAGCGTAGAGCCAGCGGGAAGGGCGACCGGGGAGCTGTTTTTT.

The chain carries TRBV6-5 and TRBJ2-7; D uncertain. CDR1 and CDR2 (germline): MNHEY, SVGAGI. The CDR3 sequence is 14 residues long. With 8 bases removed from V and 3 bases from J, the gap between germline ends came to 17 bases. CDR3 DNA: TGTGCCAGCTCCCGTGCACTACGAGACTACGAGCAGTACTTC. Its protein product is CASSRALRDYEQYF.

CDR3 in amino acids: CASSGDGYEQYF. CDR3 bases: TGTGCCAGCAGCGGAGACGGGTACGAGCAGTACTTC. This chain uses TRBV9 with TRBJ2-7, with D unresolved. V dropped 3 bases and J dropped 4 bases, with 8 bases sitting between them. The CDR3 extends over 12 amino acids. From germline, CDR1 is SGDLS and CDR2 YYNGEE.

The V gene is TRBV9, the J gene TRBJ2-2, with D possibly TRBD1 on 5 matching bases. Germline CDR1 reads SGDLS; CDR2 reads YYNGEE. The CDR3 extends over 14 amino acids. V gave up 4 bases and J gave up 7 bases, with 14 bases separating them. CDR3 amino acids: CASSIAGLSGELFF. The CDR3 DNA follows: TGTGCCAGCAGCATCGCAGGGCTTAGCGGGGAGCTGTTTTTT.

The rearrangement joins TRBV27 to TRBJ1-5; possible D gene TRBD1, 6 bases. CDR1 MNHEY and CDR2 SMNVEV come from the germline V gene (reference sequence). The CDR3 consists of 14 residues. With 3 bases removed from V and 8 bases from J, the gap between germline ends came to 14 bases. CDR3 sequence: CASSFGAGVEPQHF. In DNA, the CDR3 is TGTGCCAGCAGTTTTGGGGCAGGGGTGGAGCCCCAGCATTTT.

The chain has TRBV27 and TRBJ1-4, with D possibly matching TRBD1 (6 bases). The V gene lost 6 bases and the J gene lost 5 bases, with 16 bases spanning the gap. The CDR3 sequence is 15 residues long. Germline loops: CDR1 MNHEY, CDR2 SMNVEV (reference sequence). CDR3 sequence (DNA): TGTGCCAGCAGCCCTAGGGGGTATGGGAATGAAAAACTGTTTTTT. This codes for CASSPRGYGNEKLFF.

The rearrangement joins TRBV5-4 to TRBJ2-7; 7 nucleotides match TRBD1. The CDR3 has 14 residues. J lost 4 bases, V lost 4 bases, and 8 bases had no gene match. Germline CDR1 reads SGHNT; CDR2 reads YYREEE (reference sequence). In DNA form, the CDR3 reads TGTGCCAGCAGCCACGACAGGGATAATTACGAGCAGTACTTC. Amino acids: CASSHDRDNYEQYF.

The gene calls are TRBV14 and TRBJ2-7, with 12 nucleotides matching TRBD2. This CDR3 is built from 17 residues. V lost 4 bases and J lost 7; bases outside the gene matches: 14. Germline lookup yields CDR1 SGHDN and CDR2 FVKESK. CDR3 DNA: TGTGCCAGCAGCCCTGAGGCTAGCGGGAGGGCCTGGTCTGAGCAGTACTTC. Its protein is CASSPEASGRAWSEQYF.